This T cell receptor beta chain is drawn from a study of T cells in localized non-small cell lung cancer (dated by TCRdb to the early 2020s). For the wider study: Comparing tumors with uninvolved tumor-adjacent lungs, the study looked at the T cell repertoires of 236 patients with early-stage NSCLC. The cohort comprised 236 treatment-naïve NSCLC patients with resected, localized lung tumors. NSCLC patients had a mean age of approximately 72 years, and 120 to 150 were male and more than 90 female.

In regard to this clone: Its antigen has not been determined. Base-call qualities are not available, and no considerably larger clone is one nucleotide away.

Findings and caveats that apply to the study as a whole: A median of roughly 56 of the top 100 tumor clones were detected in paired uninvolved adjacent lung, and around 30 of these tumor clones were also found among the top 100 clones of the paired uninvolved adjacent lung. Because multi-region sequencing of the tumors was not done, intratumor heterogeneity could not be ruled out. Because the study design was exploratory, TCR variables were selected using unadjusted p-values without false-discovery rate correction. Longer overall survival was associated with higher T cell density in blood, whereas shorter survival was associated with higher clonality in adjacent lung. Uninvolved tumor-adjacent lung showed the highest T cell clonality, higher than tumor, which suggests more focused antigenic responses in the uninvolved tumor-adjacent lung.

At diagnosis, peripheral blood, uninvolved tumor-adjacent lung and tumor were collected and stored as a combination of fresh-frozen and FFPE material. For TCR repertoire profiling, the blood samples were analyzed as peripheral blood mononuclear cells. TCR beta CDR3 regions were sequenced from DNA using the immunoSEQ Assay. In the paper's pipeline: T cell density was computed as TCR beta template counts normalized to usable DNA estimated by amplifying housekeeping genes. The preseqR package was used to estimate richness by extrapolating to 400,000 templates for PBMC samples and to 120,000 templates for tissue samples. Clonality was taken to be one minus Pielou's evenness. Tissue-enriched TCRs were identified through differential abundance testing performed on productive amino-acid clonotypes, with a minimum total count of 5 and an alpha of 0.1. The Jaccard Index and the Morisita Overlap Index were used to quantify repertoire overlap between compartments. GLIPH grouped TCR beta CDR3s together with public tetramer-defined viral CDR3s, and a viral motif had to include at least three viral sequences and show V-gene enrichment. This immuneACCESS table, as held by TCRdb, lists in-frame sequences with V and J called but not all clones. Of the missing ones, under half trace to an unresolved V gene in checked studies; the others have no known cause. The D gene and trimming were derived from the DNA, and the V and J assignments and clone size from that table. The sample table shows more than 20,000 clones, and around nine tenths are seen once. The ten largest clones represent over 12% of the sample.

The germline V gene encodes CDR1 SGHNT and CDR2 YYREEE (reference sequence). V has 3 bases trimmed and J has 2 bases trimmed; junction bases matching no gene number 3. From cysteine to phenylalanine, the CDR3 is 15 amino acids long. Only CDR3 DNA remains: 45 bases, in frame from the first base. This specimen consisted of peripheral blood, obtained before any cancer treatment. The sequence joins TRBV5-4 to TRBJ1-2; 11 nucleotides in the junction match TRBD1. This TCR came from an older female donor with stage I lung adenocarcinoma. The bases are TGTGCCAGCAGCTGGGACAGGGGGGTAAACTATGGCTACACCTTC. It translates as CASSWDRGVNYGYTF.